This TCR beta chain was identified in a study of memory CD4+ T cells and cytomegalovirus serostatus. Overall study: Healthy Belgian adult donors included about nine CMV-positive and more than 20 CMV-negative people.

With regard to this clone: Antigen unknown.

Points from the study as a whole: Of 150 to 200 reported CMV TCRbeta sequences, under 80 were found in memory CD4+ repertoires.

CDR3 size: 11 residues. Trimming pared 4 bases from V and 7 bases from J, leaving 8 bases between. From germline, CDR1 is SQVTM and CDR2 ANQGSEA. Measured with immunoSEQ multiplex PCR; TCRdb has only the in-frame clones, and not every one. This table has about 52,000 clones, about three quarters appearing once. Single viable CD3+CD4+CD8-CD45RO+ cells were sorted as the memory CD4+ T cells. This clonotype originated in an adult in good health and CMV-seropositive. The chain is built from TRBV29-1 and TRBJ2-1, with D unresolved. Sequenced sample: memory CD4+ T cells from blood. Here the CDR3 DNA reads TGCAGCGTTGCCCCCGGGAATGAGCAGTTCTTC. Translated: CSVAPGNEQFF.